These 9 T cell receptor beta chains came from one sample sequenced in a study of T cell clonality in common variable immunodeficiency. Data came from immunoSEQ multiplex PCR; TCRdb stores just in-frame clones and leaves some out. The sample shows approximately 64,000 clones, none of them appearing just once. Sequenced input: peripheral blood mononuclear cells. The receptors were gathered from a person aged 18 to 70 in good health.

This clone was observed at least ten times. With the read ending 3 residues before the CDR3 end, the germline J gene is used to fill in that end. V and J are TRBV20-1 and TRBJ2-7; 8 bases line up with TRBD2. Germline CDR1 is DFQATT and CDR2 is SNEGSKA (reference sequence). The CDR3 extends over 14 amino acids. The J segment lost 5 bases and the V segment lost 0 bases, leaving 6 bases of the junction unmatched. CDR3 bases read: TGCAGTGCTAGAGAGCTAGCGGGTACCGACGAG. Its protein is CSARELAGTDE. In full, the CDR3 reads CSARELAGTDEQYF.

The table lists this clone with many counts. This CDR3 is CASSQDGRGYTF. CDR3 DNA (partial): TGTGCCAGCAGCCAAGATGGGCGTGGC. The genes are TRBV4-2 and TRBJ1-2; no firm D call. The read terminates 3 residues before the CDR3 end, so the remaining end is supplied by the germline J gene. Germline assignment: CDR1 LGHNA and CDR2 YNFKEQ. Trimming removed 0 bases at V and 7 bases at J, with 6 bases between. There are 12 residues in the CDR3.

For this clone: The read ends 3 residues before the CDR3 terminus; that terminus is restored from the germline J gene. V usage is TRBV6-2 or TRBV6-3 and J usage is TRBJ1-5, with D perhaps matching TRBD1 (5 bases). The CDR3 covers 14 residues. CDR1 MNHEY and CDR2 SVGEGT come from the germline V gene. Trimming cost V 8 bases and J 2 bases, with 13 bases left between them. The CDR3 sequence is CASERGDGNQPQHF. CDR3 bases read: TGTGCCAGCGAACGAGGGGATGGCAATCAGCCC.

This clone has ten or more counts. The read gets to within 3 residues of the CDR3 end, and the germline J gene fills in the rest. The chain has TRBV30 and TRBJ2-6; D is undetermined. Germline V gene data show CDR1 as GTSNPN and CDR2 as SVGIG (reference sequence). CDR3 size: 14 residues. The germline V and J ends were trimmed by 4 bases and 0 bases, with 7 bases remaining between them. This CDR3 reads CAWTYSSGANVLTF. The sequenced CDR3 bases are TGTGCCTGGACCTACAGCTCTGGGGCCAACGTC. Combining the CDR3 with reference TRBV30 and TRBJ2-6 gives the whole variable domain SQTIHQWPATLVQPVGSPLSLECTVEGTSNPNLYWYRQAAGRGLQLLFYSVGIGQISSEVPQNLSASRPQDRQFILSSKKLLLSDSGFYLCAWTYSSGANVLTFGAGSRLTVL.

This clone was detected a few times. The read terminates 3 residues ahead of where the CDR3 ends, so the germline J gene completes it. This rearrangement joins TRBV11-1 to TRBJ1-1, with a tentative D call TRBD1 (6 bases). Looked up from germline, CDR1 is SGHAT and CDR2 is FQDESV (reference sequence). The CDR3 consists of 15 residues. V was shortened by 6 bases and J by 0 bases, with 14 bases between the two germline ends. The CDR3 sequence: CASRLTGTMNTEAFF. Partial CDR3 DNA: TGTGCCAGCAGGTTAACCGGGACAATGAACACTGAA.

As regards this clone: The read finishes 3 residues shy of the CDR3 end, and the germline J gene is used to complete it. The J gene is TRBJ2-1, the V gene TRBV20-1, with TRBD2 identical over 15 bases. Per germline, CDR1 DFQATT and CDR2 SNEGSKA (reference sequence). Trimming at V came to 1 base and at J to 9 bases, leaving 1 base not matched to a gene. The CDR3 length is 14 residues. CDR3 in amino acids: CSARGGLAGGEQFF. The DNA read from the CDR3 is TGCAGTGCTAGAGGGGGACTAGCGGGAGGTGAG.

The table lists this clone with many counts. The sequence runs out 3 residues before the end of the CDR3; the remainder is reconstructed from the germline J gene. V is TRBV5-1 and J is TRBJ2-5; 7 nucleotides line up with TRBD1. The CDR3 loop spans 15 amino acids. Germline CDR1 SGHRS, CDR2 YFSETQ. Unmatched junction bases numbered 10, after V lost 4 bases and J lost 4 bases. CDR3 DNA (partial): TGCGCCAGCAGCCTCGGACAGGTTGGGGGAGAGACC. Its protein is CASSLGQVGGET. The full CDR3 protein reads CASSLGQVGGETQYF.

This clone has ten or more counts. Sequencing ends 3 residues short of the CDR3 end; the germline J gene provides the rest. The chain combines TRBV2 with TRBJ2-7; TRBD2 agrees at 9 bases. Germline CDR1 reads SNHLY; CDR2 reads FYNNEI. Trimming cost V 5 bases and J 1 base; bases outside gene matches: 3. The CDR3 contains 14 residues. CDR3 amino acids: CASSSSGGSYEQYF. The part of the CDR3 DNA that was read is TGTGCCAGCAGTTCAAGCGGGGGGTCCTACGAG.

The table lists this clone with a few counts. CDR3 DNA, as far as it was read: TGTGCCAGCAGCGGTACAGGGCTTAACTTCTACGAG. Its translation: CASSGTGLNFYE. Given in full, the CDR3 is CASSGTGLNFYEQYF. This chain uses TRBV2 with TRBJ2-7; D might be TRBD1 (6 bases). The CDR3 end falls 3 residues outside the read, so it is completed with the germline J gene. CDR3 size: 15 residues. V dropped 6 bases and J dropped 3 bases, with 18 bases sitting between them. CDR1 and CDR2 (germline): SNHLY, FYNNEI.